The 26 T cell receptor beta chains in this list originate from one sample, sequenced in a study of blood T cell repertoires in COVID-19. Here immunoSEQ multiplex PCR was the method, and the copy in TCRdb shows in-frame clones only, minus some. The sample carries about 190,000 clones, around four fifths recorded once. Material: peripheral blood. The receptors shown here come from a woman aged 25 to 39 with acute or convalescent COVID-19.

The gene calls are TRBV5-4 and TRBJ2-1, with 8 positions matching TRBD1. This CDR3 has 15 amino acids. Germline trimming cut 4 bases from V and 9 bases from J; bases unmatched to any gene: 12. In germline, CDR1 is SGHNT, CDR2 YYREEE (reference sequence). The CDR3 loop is CASSMEDRAVSEQFF. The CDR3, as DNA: TGTGCCAGCAGCATGGAGGACAGGGCCGTTTCTGAGCAGTTCTTC.

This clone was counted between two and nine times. This CDR3 is CASSVRLAGHNEQFF. CDR3 nucleotides: TGTGCCAGCAGCGTCCGACTAGCGGGGCACAATGAGCAGTTCTTC. The V gene is TRBV7-3, the J gene TRBJ2-1; 11 bases align to TRBD2. Germline V gene lookup returns CDR1 SGHTA and CDR2 FQGTGA. Losses at the gene ends were 5 bases for V and 5 bases for J; bases not matched to a gene: 5. The length of the CDR3 is 15 residues.

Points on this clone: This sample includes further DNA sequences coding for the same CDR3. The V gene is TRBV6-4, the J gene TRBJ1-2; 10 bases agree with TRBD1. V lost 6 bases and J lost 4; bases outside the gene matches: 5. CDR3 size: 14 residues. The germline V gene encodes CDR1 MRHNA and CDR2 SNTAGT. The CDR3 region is CASRPGQGGYGYTF. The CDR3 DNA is TGTGCCAGCAGGCCCGGACAGGGGGGCTATGGCTACACCTTC.

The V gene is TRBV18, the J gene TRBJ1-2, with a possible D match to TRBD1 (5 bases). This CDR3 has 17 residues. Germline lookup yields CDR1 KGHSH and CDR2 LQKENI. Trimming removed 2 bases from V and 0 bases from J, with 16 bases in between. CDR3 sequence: CASSPIKETAANYGYTF. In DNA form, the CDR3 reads TGTGCCAGCTCACCAATTAAAGAGACAGCAGCTAACTATGGCTACACCTTC.

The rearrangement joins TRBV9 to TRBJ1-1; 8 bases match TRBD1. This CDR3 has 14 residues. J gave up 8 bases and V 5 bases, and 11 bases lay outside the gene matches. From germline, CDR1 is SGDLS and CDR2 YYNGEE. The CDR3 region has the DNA TGTGCCAGCAGGCGAGGGACAGGCGCCCAGGAAGCTTTCTTT. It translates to CASRRGTGAQEAFF.

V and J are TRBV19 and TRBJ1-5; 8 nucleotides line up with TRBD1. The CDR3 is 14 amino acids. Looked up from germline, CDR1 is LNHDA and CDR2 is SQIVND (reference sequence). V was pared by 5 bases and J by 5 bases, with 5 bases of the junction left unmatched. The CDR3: CASSLRGRDQPQHF. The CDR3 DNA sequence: TGTGCCAGTAGTCTCAGGGGGCGCGATCAGCCCCAGCATTTT.

CDR3 amino acids: CASSREAGYQETQYF. Written as DNA, the CDR3 is TGTGCCAGCAGCCGGGAAGCGGGGTATCAAGAGACCCAGTACTTC. The chain carries TRBV7-3 and TRBJ2-5, with 7 positions matching TRBD2. The CDR3 covers 15 residues. With V trimmed by 5 bases and J by 2 bases, 8 bases remained unmatched. CDR1 and CDR2 from the germline V gene are SGHTA and FQGTGA. The whole variable domain, filled in from reference TRBV7-3 and TRBJ2-5, reads GAGVSQTPSNKVTEKGKYVELRCDPISGHTALYWYRQSLGQGPEFLIYFQGTGAADDSGLPNDRFFAVRPEGSVSTLKIQRTERGDSAVYLCASSREAGYQETQYFGPGTRLLVL.

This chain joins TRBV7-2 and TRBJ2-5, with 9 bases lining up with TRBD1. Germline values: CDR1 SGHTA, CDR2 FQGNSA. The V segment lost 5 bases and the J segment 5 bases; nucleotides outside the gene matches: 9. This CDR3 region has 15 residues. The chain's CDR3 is CASSPQTGGGETQYF. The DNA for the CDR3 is TGTGCCAGCAGCCCACAAACAGGGGGCGGCGAGACCCAGTACTTC.

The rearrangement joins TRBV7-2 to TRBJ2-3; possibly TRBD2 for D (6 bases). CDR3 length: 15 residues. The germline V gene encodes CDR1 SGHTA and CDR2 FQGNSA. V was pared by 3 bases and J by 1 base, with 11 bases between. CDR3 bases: TGTGCCAGCAGCTTGGGAGGTTTTGGCACAGATACGCAGTATTTT. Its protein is CASSLGGFGTDTQYF.

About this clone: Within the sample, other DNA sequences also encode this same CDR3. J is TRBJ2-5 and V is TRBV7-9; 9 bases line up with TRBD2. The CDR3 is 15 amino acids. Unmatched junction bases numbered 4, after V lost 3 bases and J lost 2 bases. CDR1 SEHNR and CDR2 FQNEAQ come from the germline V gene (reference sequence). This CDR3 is CASSFSGGTQETQYF. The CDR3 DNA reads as TGTGCCAGCAGCTTCAGCGGGGGGACACAAGAGACCCAGTACTTC.

The CDR3 nucleotides read TGCGCCAGCAGCCAACTCTTAGCGGGCTACTACAATGAGCAGTTCTTC. It codes for CASSQLLAGYYNEQFF. The chain is built from TRBV4-1 and TRBJ2-1, with 7 bases identical to TRBD2. The CDR3 spans 16 residues. Trimming cost V 2 bases and J 3 bases; bases outside gene matches: 7. Germline V gene lookup returns CDR1 MGHRA and CDR2 YSYEKL.

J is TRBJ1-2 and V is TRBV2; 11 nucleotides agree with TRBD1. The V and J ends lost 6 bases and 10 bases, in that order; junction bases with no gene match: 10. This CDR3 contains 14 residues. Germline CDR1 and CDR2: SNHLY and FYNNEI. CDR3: CASRFPGQGGVYTF. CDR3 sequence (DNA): TGTGCCAGCAGGTTTCCGGGACAGGGGGGGGTCTACACCTTC.

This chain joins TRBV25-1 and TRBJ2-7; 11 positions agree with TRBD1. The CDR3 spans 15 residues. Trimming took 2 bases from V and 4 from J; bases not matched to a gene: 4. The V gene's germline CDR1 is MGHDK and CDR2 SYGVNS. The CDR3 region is CASSEMDRGRYEQYF. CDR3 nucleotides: TGTGCCAGCAGTGAAATGGACAGGGGGCGTTACGAGCAGTACTTC.

The CDR3 here is CASSLGEGEVHIQYF. The CDR3 DNA follows: TGTGCCAGCAGTTTGGGGGAAGGGGAGGTCCACATTCAGTACTTC. The rearrangement links TRBV28 to TRBJ2-4; D is possibly TRBD2 (6 bases). The CDR3 is 15 residues long. Germline V gene lookup returns CDR1 MDHEN and CDR2 SYDVKM. Trimming left V 3 bases short and J 8 bases short, with 17 bases between.

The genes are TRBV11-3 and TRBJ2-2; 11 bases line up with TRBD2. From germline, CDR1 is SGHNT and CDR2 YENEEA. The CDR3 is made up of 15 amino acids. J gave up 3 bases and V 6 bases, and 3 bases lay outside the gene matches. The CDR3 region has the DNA TGTGCCAGCAGTCCGGGACTAGCGGACACCGGGGAGCTGTTTTTT. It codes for CASSPGLADTGELFF. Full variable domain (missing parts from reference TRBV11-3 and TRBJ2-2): EAGVVQSPRYKIIEKKQPVAFWCNPISGHNTLYWYLQNLGQGPELLIRYENEEAVDDSQLPKDRFSAERLKGVDSTLKIQPAELGDSAVYLCASSPGLADTGELFFGEGSRLTVL.

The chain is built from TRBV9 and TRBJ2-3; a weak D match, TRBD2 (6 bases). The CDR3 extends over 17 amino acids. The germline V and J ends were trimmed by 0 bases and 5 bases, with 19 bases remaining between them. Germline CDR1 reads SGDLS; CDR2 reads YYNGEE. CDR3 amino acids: CASSVGPGGGLGDTQYF. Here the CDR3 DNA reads TGTGCCAGCAGCGTAGGGCCAGGTGGAGGGTTAGGAGATACGCAGTATTTT.

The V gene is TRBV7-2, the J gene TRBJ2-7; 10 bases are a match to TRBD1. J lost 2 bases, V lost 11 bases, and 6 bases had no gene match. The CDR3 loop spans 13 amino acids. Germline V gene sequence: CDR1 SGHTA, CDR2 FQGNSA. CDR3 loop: CAVGDRGAYEQYF. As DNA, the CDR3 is TGTGCCGTGGGGGACAGGGGAGCCTACGAGCAGTACTTC.

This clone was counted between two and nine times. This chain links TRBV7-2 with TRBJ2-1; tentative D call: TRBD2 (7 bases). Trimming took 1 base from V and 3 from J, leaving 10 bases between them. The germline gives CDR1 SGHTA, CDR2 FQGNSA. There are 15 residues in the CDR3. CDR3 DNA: TGTGCCAGCAGCTTAGGAGGGGGGGGCTACAATGAGCAGTTCTTC. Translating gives CASSLGGGGYNEQFF. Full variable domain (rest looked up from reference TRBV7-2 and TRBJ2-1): GAGVSQSPSNKVTEKGKDVELRCDPISGHTALYWYRQSLGQGLEFLIYFQGNSAPDKSGLPSDRFSAERTGGSVSTLTIQRTQQEDSAVYLCASSLGGGGYNEQFFGPGTRLTVL.

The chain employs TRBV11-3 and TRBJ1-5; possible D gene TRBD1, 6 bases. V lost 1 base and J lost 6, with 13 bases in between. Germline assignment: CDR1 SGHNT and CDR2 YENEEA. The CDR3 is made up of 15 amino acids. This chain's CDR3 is CASSLVGTRLQPQHF. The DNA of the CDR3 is TGTGCCAGCAGCTTAGTAGGGACAAGGCTTCAGCCCCAGCATTTT.

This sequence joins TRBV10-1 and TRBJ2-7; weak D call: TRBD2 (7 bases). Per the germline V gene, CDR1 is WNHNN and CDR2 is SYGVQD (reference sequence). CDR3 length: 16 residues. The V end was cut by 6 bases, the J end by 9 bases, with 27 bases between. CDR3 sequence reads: CASSLRVGGGYERQYF. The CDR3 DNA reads TGCGCCAGCAGCCTTAGAGTGGGAGGGGGGTACGAGCGGCAGTACTTC.

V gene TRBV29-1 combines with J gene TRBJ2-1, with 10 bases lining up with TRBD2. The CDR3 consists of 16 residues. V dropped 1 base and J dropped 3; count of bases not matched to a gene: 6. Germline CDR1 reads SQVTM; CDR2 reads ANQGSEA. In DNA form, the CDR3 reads TGCAGCGTTGAAGGGACTAGCGGAAGCGTCTACAATGAGCAGTTCTTC. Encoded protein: CSVEGTSGSVYNEQFF.

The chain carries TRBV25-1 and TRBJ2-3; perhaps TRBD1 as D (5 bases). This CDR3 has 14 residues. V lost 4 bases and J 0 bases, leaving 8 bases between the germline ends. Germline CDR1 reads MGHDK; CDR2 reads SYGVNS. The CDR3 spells CASSGWTSTDTQYF. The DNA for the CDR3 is TGTGCCAGCAGTGGATGGACAAGCACAGATACGCAGTATTTT.

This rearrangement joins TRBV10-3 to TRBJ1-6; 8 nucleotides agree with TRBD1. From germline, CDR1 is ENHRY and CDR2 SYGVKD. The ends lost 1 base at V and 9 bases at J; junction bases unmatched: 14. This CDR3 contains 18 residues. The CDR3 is CAISELPNGQGTSSPLHF. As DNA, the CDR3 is TGTGCCATCAGTGAGTTACCCAATGGACAGGGTACCTCTTCACCCCTCCACTTT.

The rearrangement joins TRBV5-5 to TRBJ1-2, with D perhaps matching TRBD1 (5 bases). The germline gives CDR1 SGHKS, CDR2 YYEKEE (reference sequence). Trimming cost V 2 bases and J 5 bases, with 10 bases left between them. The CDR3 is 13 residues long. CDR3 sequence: CASSFRVEYGYTF. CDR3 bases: TGTGCCAGCAGCTTCAGGGTTGAGTATGGCTACACCTTC. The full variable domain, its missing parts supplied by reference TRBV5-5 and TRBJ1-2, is DAGVTQSPTHLIKTRGQQVTLRCSPISGHKSVSWYQQVLGQGPQFIFQYYEKEERGRGNFPDRFSARQFPNYSSELNVNALLLGDSALYLCASSFRVEYGYTFGSGTRLTVV.

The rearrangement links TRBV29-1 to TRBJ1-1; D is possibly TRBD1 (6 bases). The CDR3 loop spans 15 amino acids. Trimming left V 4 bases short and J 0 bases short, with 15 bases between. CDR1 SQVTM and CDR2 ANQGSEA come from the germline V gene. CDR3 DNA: TGCAGCGTTGTCCCTACAGGGCACCTGAACACTGAAGCTTTCTTT. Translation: CSVVPTGHLNTEAFF.

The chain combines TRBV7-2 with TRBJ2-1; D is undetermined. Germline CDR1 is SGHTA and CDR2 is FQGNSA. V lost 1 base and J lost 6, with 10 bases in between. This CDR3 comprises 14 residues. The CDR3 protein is CASSLDPATNEQFF. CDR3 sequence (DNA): TGTGCCAGCAGCTTAGACCCAGCGACCAATGAGCAGTTCTTC.